A single sample gave rise to the 28 T cell receptor beta chains below, sequenced in a study of blood T cell repertoires in COVID-19. Clones were sequenced by immunoSEQ multiplex PCR, and TCRdb holds only the in-frame ones, with some missing. The sample holds about 120,000 clones, 60% to 80% seen once. The material sequenced was peripheral blood. The receptors derive from a human donor in a cohort sampled during active COVID-19.

The rearrangement uses TRBV6-5 and TRBJ1-1; D is undetermined. CDR3 length equals 13 residues. V was pared by 6 bases and J by 1 base, with 9 bases between. The V gene's germline CDR1 is MNHEY and CDR2 SVGAGI. The CDR3, as DNA: TGTGCCAGCAGCCCCACATGGAACACTGAAGCTTTCTTT. Its translation: CASSPTWNTEAFF.

The CDR3, as DNA: TGTGCCAGCAGTTACGAACTCGAGCAGTACTTC. It specifies CASSYELEQYF. The chain combines TRBV6-5 with TRBJ2-7, with D unresolved. V was clipped by 2 bases and J by 6 bases, with 5 bases between them. The CDR3 loop spans 11 amino acids. CDR1 is MNHEY, CDR2 SVGAGI, per germline.

As DNA, the CDR3 is TGTGCCTGGAGCCCCGGACAGGGGAAGAGGAACACTGAAGCTTTCTTT. Translating gives CAWSPGQGKRNTEAFF. The chain joins TRBV30 to TRBJ1-1; 9 bases map to TRBD1. The CDR3 covers 16 residues. V dropped 3 bases and J dropped 1; count of bases not matched to a gene: 9. Germline V gene data show CDR1 as GTSNPN and CDR2 as SVGIG (reference sequence).

The chain has TRBV5-4 and TRBJ2-7, with D perhaps TRBD2 (6 bases). Germline V CDR1 and CDR2: SGHNT, YYREEE (reference sequence). V dropped 2 bases and J dropped 1 base, with 13 bases sitting between them. The CDR3 has 15 amino acids. In DNA, the CDR3 is TGTGCCAGCAGCTTTAGGGGAGGAGGGTCCTACGAGCAGTACTTC. It is translated as CASSFRGGGSYEQYF.

CDR3 in DNA: TGTGCCATCAGTGACCCGGGGACAGGGCCAGAAGCAAACACCATATATTTT. Its translation is CAISDPGTGPEANTIYF. This chain links TRBV10-3 with TRBJ1-3, with 9 bases matching TRBD1. The CDR3 is 17 residues long. V dropped 3 bases and J dropped 6; count of bases not matched to a gene: 12. The germline V gene encodes CDR1 ENHRY and CDR2 SYGVKD.

The table lists this clone with a few counts. The rearrangement uses TRBV12-3 or TRBV12-4 and TRBJ1-6; 7 bases fit TRBD1. This CDR3 comprises 12 residues. V gave up 3 bases and J gave up 16 bases; unmatched junction bases: 6. The CDR3 spells CASSFGGQFLHF. The CDR3 DNA sequence: TGTGCCAGCAGTTTCGGGGGACAGTTTCTCCACTTT.

V and J are TRBV7-8 and TRBJ2-7; 11 bases agree with TRBD2. Germline-derived CDR1 and CDR2 are SGHVS and FQNEAQ. The CDR3 spans 15 residues. V was clipped by 3 bases and J by 3 bases; unmatched bases: 4. In DNA, the CDR3 is TGTGCCAGCAGCTTCAGCGGGACTAGCGGCTACGAGCAGTACTTC. Its protein is CASSFSGTSGYEQYF.

CDR3 in DNA: TGTGCCAGCAGCTTAGTCGGGTATGAAGCTTTCTTT. This translates into CASSLVGYEAFF. V usage is TRBV11-2 and J usage is TRBJ1-1; D unresolved. The V and J ends lost 1 base and 7 bases respectively, with 7 bases between them. Germline V gene data show CDR1 as SGHAT and CDR2 as FQNNGV. The CDR3 is made up of 12 amino acids.

V usage is TRBV27 and J usage is TRBJ1-2; 8 bases line up with TRBD1. This CDR3 has 13 residues. V lost 2 bases and J lost 4; bases outside the gene matches: 0. Germline lookup yields CDR1 MNHEY and CDR2 SMNVEV (reference sequence). CDR3 residues: CASSLDRGYGYTF. CDR3 DNA sequence: TGTGCCAGCAGTTTAGACAGGGGCTATGGCTACACCTTC.

This clone was found once. V is TRBV9 and J is TRBJ2-7, with D perhaps TRBD2 (6 bases). V dropped 0 bases and J dropped 2 bases, with 12 bases sitting between them. This CDR3 has 15 residues. Germline lookup yields CDR1 SGDLS and CDR2 YYNGEE. CDR3 nucleotides: TGTGCCAGCAGCGTAGTCCCGGAGGGGACCTACGAGCAGTACTTC. Translation gives CASSVVPEGTYEQYF.

The chain combines TRBV2 with TRBJ2-7; 13 positions agree with TRBD2. The junction had 2 bases not matched to a gene; V was cut back by 3 bases and J by 3 bases. From germline, CDR1 is SNHLY and CDR2 FYNNEI. CDR3 length: 15 amino acids. As DNA, the CDR3 is TGTGCCAGCAGTGATGGGACTAGCGGGGACTACGAGCAGTACTTC. Amino acids: CASSDGTSGDYEQYF.

The sample holds a few counts of this clone. This chain uses TRBV2 with TRBJ1-1; maybe TRBD1 (6 bases). The germline V gene has CDR1 SNHLY and CDR2 FYNNEI. CDR3 length equals 12 residues. The germline V and J ends were trimmed by 4 bases and 11 bases, with 14 bases remaining between them. CDR3 residues: CASSGQGSRAFF. CDR3 nucleotides: TGTGCCAGCAGTGGGCAGGGGTCACGGGCTTTCTTT. Variable domain in full (rest from reference TRBV2 and TRBJ1-1): EPEVTQTPSHQVTQMGQEVILRCVPISNHLYFYWYRQILGQKVEFLVSFYNNEISEKSEIFDDQFSVERPDGSNFTLKIRSTKLEDSAMYFCASSGQGSRAFFGQGTRLTVV.

The V and J genes are TRBV9 and TRBJ2-6; a possible D gene is TRBD1 (6 bases). V lost 1 base, J lost 1 base, and 12 bases lay in between. The CDR3 is 17 residues long. Germline loops: CDR1 SGDLS, CDR2 YYNGEE. CDR3 coding DNA: TGTGCCAGCAGCGTAATGGGGGCCACGTCTGGGGCCAACGTCCTGACTTTC. Translated: CASSVMGATSGANVLTF.

Here the CDR3 DNA reads TGTGCCAGCAGCCAAACTCCGGGACAGTATCATTTAGGCTACACCTTC. Translation gives CASSQTPGQYHLGYTF. This chain connects TRBV7-9 to TRBJ1-2; 7 positions agree with TRBD1. J was trimmed by 8 bases and V by 5 bases; bases with no gene match: 17. Germline CDR1 SEHNR, CDR2 FQNEAQ (reference sequence). The CDR3 has 16 residues. The variable domain in full, with the rest retrieved from reference TRBV7-9 and TRBJ1-2, is DTGVSQNPRHKITKRGQNVTFRCDPISEHNRLYWYRQTLGQGPEFLTYFQNEAQLEKSRLLSDRFSAERPKGSFSTLEIQRTEQGDSAMYLCASSQTPGQYHLGYTFGSGTRLTVV.

The chain joins TRBV4-1 to TRBJ1-6, with D possibly being TRBD1 (5 bases). The CDR3 runs to 15 residues. V was pared by 4 bases and J by 9 bases, with 16 bases between. Per germline, CDR1 MGHRA and CDR2 YSYEKL. The CDR3 protein is CASSRSSGGGSPLHF. For the CDR3, the DNA is TGCGCCAGCAGCCGATCGTCGGGCGGGGGTTCACCCCTCCACTTT.

The rearrangement joins TRBV11-2 to TRBJ1-2; TRBD1 might be the D (6 bases). CDR3 size: 15 residues. Germline V CDR1 and CDR2: SGHAT, FQNNGV. Trimming left V 5 bases short and J 2 bases short, with 15 bases between. The CDR3 spells CASSHYREVNYGYTF. For the CDR3, the DNA is TGTGCCAGCAGCCATTACAGGGAAGTGAACTATGGCTACACCTTC. The complete variable domain, with remaining parts taken from reference TRBV11-2 and TRBJ1-2, reads EAGVAQSPRYKIIEKRQSVAFWCNPISGHATLYWYQQILGQGPKLLIQFQNNGVVDDSQLPKDRFSAERLKGVDSTLKIQPAKLEDSAVYLCASSHYREVNYGYTFGSGTRLTVV.

The chain carries TRBV18 and TRBJ1-2, with 8 bases aligning to TRBD1. CDR3 length: 17 amino acids. Germline V gene lookup returns CDR1 KGHSH and CDR2 LQKENI. V shed 0 bases, J shed 0 bases, and the junction held 6 bases outside the gene matches. Here the CDR3 reads CASSPPTLTGANYGYTF. DNA of the CDR3: TGTGCCAGCTCACCACCCACCTTGACAGGGGCTAACTATGGCTACACCTTC. The complete variable domain, with remaining parts taken from reference TRBV18 and TRBJ1-2, reads NAGVMQNPRHLVRRRGQEARLRCSPMKGHSHVYWYRQLPEEGLKFMVYLQKENIIDESGMPKERFSAEFPKEGPSILRIQQVVRGDSAAYFCASSPPTLTGANYGYTFGSGTRLTVV.

The gene calls are TRBV2 and TRBJ1-6, with a weak D call TRBD1 (6 bases). Trimming left V 8 bases short and J 7 bases short, with 9 bases between. This CDR3 contains 12 residues. Looked up from germline, CDR1 is SNHLY and CDR2 is FYNNEI. The chain's CDR3 is CASGGHNSPLHF. DNA of the CDR3: TGTGCCAGCGGGGGCCACAATTCACCCCTCCACTTT.

This clone was detected only a few times. Other DNA sequences of this sample code for an identical CDR3. This rearrangement joins TRBV20-1 to TRBJ2-7, with a possible D match to TRBD1 (6 bases). The CDR3 covers 11 residues. Germline CDR1 and CDR2: DFQATT and SNEGSKA (reference sequence). V lost 6 bases to trimming and J lost 4 bases, with 10 bases between them. The CDR3 spells CSATQGYEQYF. CDR3 nucleotide sequence: TGCAGTGCCACACAGGGTTACGAGCAGTACTTC.

The chain employs TRBV5-6 and TRBJ2-5, with TRBD2 matching over 8 bases. The germline V gene has CDR1 SGHDT and CDR2 YYEEEE. The trim removed 4 bases at V and 4 bases at J, leaving 9 bases unmatched. This CDR3 has 15 amino acids. CDR3 nucleotide sequence: TGTGCCAGCAGCCCCTCGGGGGGGGAGTCAGAGACCCAGTACTTC. It is translated as CASSPSGGESETQYF.

The chain uses TRBV11-3 and TRBJ2-7; 9 bases line up with TRBD2. The CDR3 contains 16 residues. Trimming took 2 bases from V and 4 from J; bases not matched to a gene: 9. Germline lookup yields CDR1 SGHNT and CDR2 YENEEA. The CDR3 is CASSLNPLAGVYEQYF. DNA for the CDR3: TGTGCCAGCAGCTTAAACCCTTTAGCGGGAGTTTACGAGCAGTACTTC.

This chain links TRBV6-5 with TRBJ1-5, with D possibly being TRBD1 (6 bases). Germline CDR1 and CDR2: MNHEY and SVGAGI. V lost 8 bases and J 3 bases, leaving 8 bases between the germline ends. The length of the CDR3 is 12 residues. The CDR3 protein is CASGQFNQPQHF. The CDR3 coding sequence is TGTGCCAGCGGACAGTTCAATCAGCCCCAGCATTTT.

The chain combines TRBV28 with TRBJ1-5, with 9 bases identical to TRBD1. V lost 6 bases to trimming and J lost 2 bases; unmatched junction nucleotides: 2. Germline V gives CDR1 MDHEN, CDR2 SYDVKM. The CDR3 sequence is 14 residues long. The CDR3 is CASSRTGGNQPQHF. The CDR3 nucleotides are TGTGCCAGCAGCCGGACAGGGGGCAATCAGCCCCAGCATTTT.

This chain connects TRBV6-5 to TRBJ2-7; D remains unclear. V lost 5 bases and J lost 0, with 14 bases in between. The CDR3 loop spans 15 amino acids. Germline-derived CDR1 and CDR2 are MNHEY and SVGAGI. This CDR3 reads CASSHPAIASYEQYF. The CDR3, as DNA: TGTGCCAGCAGTCACCCTGCCATAGCCTCCTACGAGCAGTACTTC.

This chain links TRBV21-1 with TRBJ2-7; the table's TRBD1 call for D was not verified on the DNA. TRBV21-1 is recorded as a pseudogene. This CDR3 is built from 12 residues. The CDR3 nucleotides read TGTGCCAGCAGCAAAAGAGGGGGCGAGCAGTACTTC. Its translation is CASSKRGGEQYF.

The chain has TRBV7-8 and TRBJ2-7, with unresolved D. The CDR3 extends over 13 amino acids. The germline V and J ends were trimmed by 5 bases and 5 bases, with 13 bases remaining between them. The germline V gene encodes CDR1 SGHVS and CDR2 FQNEAQ. CDR3 in DNA: TGTGCCAGCAGCGTCAGCCCAGGCCACGAGCAGTACTTC. This encodes CASSVSPGHEQYF. Variable domain in full (rest from reference TRBV7-8 and TRBJ2-7): GAGVSQSPRYKVAKRGQDVALRCDPISGHVSLFWYQQALGQGPEFLTYFQNEAQLDKSGLPSDRFFAERPEGSVSTLKIQRTQQEDSAVYLCASSVSPGHEQYFGPGTRLTVT.

This clone came up a few times. Relative to the germline gene, one junction end is altered; a read error may explain this. The V gene is TRBV30, the J gene TRBJ1-4; the D is unclear. Per germline, CDR1 GTSNPN and CDR2 SVGIG (reference sequence). This CDR3 has 12 residues. CDR3 sequence reads: CARRVGKEKLFF. For the CDR3, the DNA is TGTGCCCGGAGGGTGGGCAAGGAAAAACTGTTTTTT.

The rearrangement joins TRBV5-1 to TRBJ2-5; 7 positions match TRBD2. The CDR3 extends over 15 amino acids. The germline V gene encodes CDR1 SGHRS and CDR2 YFSETQ. V lost 0 bases and J lost 4; bases outside the gene matches: 6. The CDR3 coding sequence is TGCGCCAGCAGCTTGGACGGACTAGTGCGAGAGACCCAGTACTTC. Residues: CASSLDGLVRETQYF. Based on the CDR3 plus reference TRBV5-1 and TRBJ2-5, the full variable domain is KAGVTQTPRYLIKTRGQQVTLSCSPISGHRSVSWYQQTPGQGLQFLFEYFSETQRNKGNFPGRFSGRQFSNSRSEMNVSTLELGDSALYLCASSLDGLVRETQYFGPGTRLLVL.